This T cell receptor beta chain is from a study of blood T cell repertoires in COVID-19. Study details: Sites in the United States, Italy and Spain provided acute and convalescent COVID-19 samples. PBMCs, B-cell-depleted T cells, or T cells provided the cDNA or gDNA that made up the material.

CDR1 and CDR2 (germline): GTSNPN, SVGIG (reference sequence). V was clipped by 2 bases and J by 7 bases, with 17 bases between them. The CDR3 has 15 amino acids. In the source study's methods: Nucleated cell number was recorded as an estimate derived from reference gene primer amplification. The method was immunoSEQ multiplex PCR; TCRdb's version includes in-frame clones alone and lacks a portion of them. The V and J calls and clone size come from that table; D and trimming were worked out from the DNA. The repertoire includes roughly 100,000 clones, 80% to 95% of them detected once, and 1.5% to 2.5% sits in the top ten. Recruited during active infection, patients (from Seattle) were subsequently followed longitudinally.

Sample: peripheral blood. The rearrangement links TRBV30 to TRBJ2-2; D gene uncertain. This TCR was recovered from a woman aged 45-60 years with COVID-19, enrolled during active disease. The CDR3 nucleotides are TGTGCCTGGAGTCTCCAGCTGGGCGCAGGCGGGGAGCTGTTTTTT. This encodes CAWSLQLGAGGELFF.